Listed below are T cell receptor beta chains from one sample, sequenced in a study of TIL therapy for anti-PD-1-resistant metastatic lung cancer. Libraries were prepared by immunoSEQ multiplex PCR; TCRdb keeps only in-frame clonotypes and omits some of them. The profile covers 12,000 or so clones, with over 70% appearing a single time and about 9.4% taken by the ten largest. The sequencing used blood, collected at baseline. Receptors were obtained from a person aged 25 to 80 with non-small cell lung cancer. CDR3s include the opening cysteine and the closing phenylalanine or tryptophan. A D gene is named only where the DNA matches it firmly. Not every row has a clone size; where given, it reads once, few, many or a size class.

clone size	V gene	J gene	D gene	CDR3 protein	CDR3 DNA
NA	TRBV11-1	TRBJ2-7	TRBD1	CASSLEDRGRAYEQYF	TGTGCCAGCAGCTTAGAGGACAGGGGGCGCGCCTACGAGCAGTACTTC
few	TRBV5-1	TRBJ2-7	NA	CASSGAGAYEQYF	TGCGCCAGCAGTGGGGCAGGGGCCTACGAGCAGTACTTC
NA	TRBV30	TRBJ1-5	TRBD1	CAWGDRGRYQPQHF	TGTGCCTGGGGGGACAGGGGACGTTATCAGCCCCAGCATTTT
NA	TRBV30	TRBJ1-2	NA	CAWVPGPLVGYTF	TGTGCCTGGGTACCGGGCCCCCTCGTGGGCTACACCTTC
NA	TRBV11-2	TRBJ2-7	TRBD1	CASSLDRVSYEQYF	TGTGCCAGCAGCTTGGACAGGGTCTCCTACGAGCAGTACTTC
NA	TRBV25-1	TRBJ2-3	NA	CATRLHSTDTQYF	TGTGCCACCCGGCTGCACAGCACAGATACGCAGTATTTT
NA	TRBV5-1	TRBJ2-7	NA	CASSLGGSHEQYF	TGCGCCAGCAGCTTGGGTGGCTCCCACGAGCAGTACTTC
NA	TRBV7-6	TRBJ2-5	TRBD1	CASSSIGDRGRETQYF	TGTGCCAGCAGCTCAATAGGGGACAGGGGGCGAGAGACCCAGTACTTC
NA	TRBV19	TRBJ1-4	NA	CASSLGWPNEKLFF	TGTGCCAGTAGTTTAGGGTGGCCTAATGAAAAACTGTTTTTT
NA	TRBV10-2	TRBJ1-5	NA	CASMRGASQPQHF	TGCGCCAGCATGAGGGGCGCAAGTCAGCCCCAGCATTTT
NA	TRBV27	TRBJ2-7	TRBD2	CASRGWISGSYEQYF	TGTGCCAGCCGGGGTTGGATCAGCGGGAGCTACGAGCAGTACTTC
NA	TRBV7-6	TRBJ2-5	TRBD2	CASSFPPSGSETQYF	TGTGCCAGCAGCTTTCCCCCAAGCGGGAGTGAGACCCAGTACTTC
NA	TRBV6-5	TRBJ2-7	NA	CASRGAGVSHEQYF	TGTGCCAGCCGGGGGGCGGGAGTGAGCCACGAGCAGTACTTC
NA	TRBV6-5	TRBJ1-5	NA	CASSYSTGTDQPQHF	TGTGCCAGCAGTTACTCGACGGGGACGGATCAGCCCCAGCATTTT
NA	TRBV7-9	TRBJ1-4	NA	CASSLVGQGIREKLFF	TGTGCCAGCAGCTTAGTCGGCCAGGGGATTCGGGAAAAACTGTTTTTT
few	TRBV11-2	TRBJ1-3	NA	CASSLQTGLGNTIYF	TGTGCCAGCAGCTTACAGACAGGCCTTGGAAACACCATATATTTT
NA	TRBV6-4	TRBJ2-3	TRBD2	CASRASGTSTDTQYF	TGTGCCAGCAGGGCGAGCGGGACTAGCACAGATACGCAGTATTTT
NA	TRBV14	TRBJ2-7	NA	CASSQGGERSYEQYF	TGTGCCAGCAGCCAAGGGGGCGAGCGATCCTACGAGCAGTACTTC
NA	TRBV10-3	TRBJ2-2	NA	CAISDPRGTGELFF	TGTGCCATCAGTGATCCTCGGGGGACCGGGGAGCTGTTTTTT
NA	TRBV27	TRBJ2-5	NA	CASSRGMGETQYF	TGTGCCAGTAGCAGGGGTATGGGGGAGACCCAGTACTTC
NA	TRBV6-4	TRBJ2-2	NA	CASSDANTGELFF	TGTGCCAGCAGTGACGCGAACACCGGGGAGCTGTTTTTT
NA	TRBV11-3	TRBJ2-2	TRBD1	CASSSTGTGVINTGELFF	TGTGCCAGCAGCTCAACCGGGACAGGGGTAATCAACACCGGGGAGCTGTTTTTT
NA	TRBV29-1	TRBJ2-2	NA	CSAVAGSLNTGELFF	TGCAGCGCCGTGGCTGGATCCCTGAACACCGGGGAGCTGTTTTTT
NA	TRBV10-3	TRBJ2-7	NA	CAISFEGTYEQYF	TGTGCCATCAGCTTCGAGGGAACCTACGAGCAGTACTTC
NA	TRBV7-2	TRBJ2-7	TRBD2	CASRGENYEQYF	TGTGCCAGCCGGGGGGAAAACTACGAGCAGTACTTC
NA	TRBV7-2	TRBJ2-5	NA	CASSLVRDQETQYF	TGTGCCAGCAGCTTAGTCCGGGACCAAGAGACCCAGTACTTC
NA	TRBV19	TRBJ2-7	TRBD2	CASSPFALAGVSEQYF	TGTGCCAGTAGCCCGTTCGCTCTAGCGGGAGTAAGCGAGCAGTACTTC
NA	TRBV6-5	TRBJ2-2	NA	CASSWGNTGELFF	TGTGCCAGCAGTTGGGGGAACACCGGGGAGCTGTTTTTT
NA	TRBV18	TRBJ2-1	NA	CASSPLMRGQFF	TGTGCCAGCTCCCCATTAATGAGGGGGCAGTTCTTC
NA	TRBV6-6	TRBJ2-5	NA	CASSPRGNQETQYF	TGTGCCAGCAGCCCTCGGGGGAATCAAGAGACCCAGTACTTC
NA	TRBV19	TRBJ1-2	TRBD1	CASRRGQGVNYGYTF	TGTGCCAGCAGACGAGGTCAGGGGGTTAACTATGGCTACACCTTC